This TCR beta chain originates from a study of regulatory T cells in long-lasting Graves disease. Study observations and caveats: Patients with persistent disease shared fewer than 3,500 public clonotypes, outpacing the roughly 950 shared by new patients. Patients with persistent Graves' had lower TCR diversity than newly diagnosed patients. Tissue studied was limited to peripheral blood, excluding thyroid tissue.

Building of the TCR beta libraries involved iRepertoire HTBI primers and Arm-PCR of CDR3 regions. TCRdb called the multiplex PCR reads again in MiXCR, with one record for every CDR3 protein. The top ten hold roughly 8.2% of the sample, which has more than 450,000 distinct CDR3 sequences, 9.5% to 15% seen once. Time point given: newly diagnosed GD, antithyroid drugs for less than 3 months. RNA isolated from PBMCs was used to make the TCR library. Many counts were recorded for this clonotype. Its specificity is unknown. The data were also submitted as part of a second study, on T cells in Graves' hyperthyroidism and ophthalmopathy. As reported in that work: An initial round of RT-PCR targeting the TCR CDR3 relied on the HTBI primer set.

This TCR was sampled from a woman aged 25 to 39 with Graves disease. This sample comprised peripheral blood mononuclear cells (PBMCs), obtained at new diagnosis, from a patient treated with antithyroid drugs.

The CDR3 sequence is CASSWARGNTEAFF. The CDR3 DNA reads as TGTGCCAGCAGCTGGGCACGGGGGAACACTGAAGCTTTCTTT. The chain is built from TRBV7-9 and TRBJ1-1; D uncertain. The CDR3 spans 14 residues. Germline V gene data show CDR1 as SEHNR and CDR2 as FQNEAQ (reference sequence). Trimming took 4 bases from V and 1 from J, leaving 10 bases between them. Full variable domain (missing parts from reference TRBV7-9 and TRBJ1-1): DTGVSQNPRHKITKRGQNVTFRCDPISEHNRLYWYRQTLGQGPEFLTYFQNEAQLEKSRLLSDRFSAERPKGSFSTLEIQRTEQGDSAMYLCASSWARGNTEAFFGQGTRLTVV.